A single sample is the source of the 17 T cell receptor beta chains below, sequenced in a study of blood T cells in healthy people across ages. Then a second PCR, running roughly 7 to 11 cycles, was carried out with a sample-barcoded 5' primer and a J-beta primer mix. TCRdb reprocessed the 5' RACE reads via MiXCR and lists one record per CDR3 protein. The top ten hold roughly a fifth of the sample, which has more than 650,000 distinct CDR3 sequences, 22% seen once. The sample comprised blood. These receptor sequences come from a man between 65 and 79 years old in good health.

About this clonotype: At one boundary the junction diverges from the germline segment, which might be a read error. V gene TRBV7-8 combines with J gene TRBJ1-6; no reliable D call. Germline V gene sequence: CDR1 SGHVS, CDR2 FQNEAQ. This CDR3 contains 15 residues. CDR3 sequence reads: CASSSQALGNSPLHF. CDR3 DNA sequence: TGCGCCAGCAGCTCCCAGGCCCTTGGGAATTCACCCCTCCACTTT.

The V call is TRBV7-9, the J call TRBJ1-4, with D unclear. Germline CDR1 reads SEHNR; CDR2 reads FQNEAQ (reference sequence). The V end was cut by 0 bases, the J end by 6 bases, with 14 bases between. The CDR3 extends over 16 amino acids. The DNA of the CDR3 is TGTGCCAGCAGCTTAGCGATGGGGTCGGGTCATGAAAAACTGTTTTTT. Translated: CASSLAMGSGHEKLFF.

The chain carries TRBV24-1 and TRBJ2-5; D remains unclear. Germline V CDR1 and CDR2: KGHDR, SFDVKD. V shed 4 bases and J shed 6 bases, with 8 bases lying between them. The CDR3 has 12 residues. CDR3 coding DNA: TGTGCCACCAGTGACCCGCTCAAGACCCAGTACTTC. Translation gives CATSDPLKTQYF.

This clonotype was found a few times. The rearrangement uses TRBV6-6 and TRBJ2-1; D remains unclear. The J call is uncertain, as TRBJ2-5 better fits the DNA end. The germline V gene has CDR1 MNHNY and CDR2 SVGAGI (reference sequence). The CDR3 loop spans 12 amino acids. CDR3: CASSDGLKTQYF. CDR3 nucleotide sequence: TGTGCCAGCAGTGACGGGCTAAAGACCCAGTACTTC.

The chain employs TRBV11-2 and TRBJ2-1; the D gene is possibly TRBD2 (6 bases). This CDR3 is built from 13 residues. The germline CDR1 and CDR2 sequences are SGHAT and FQNNGV. Between the trimmed V and J ends, which lost 7 bases and 9 bases, there was a span of 16 bases. CDR3 sequence (DNA): TGTGCCAGCAATAGGGCGGGGAGTACTGAGCAGTTCTTC. Translated, it gives CASNRAGSTEQFF. Combining the CDR3 with reference TRBV11-2 and TRBJ2-1 gives the whole variable domain EAGVAQSPRYKIIEKRQSVAFWCNPISGHATLYWYQQILGQGPKLLIQFQNNGVVDDSQLPKDRFSAERLKGVDSTLKIQPAKLEDSAVYLCASNRAGSTEQFFGPGTRLTVL.

The genes are TRBV24-1 and TRBJ2-3; D perhaps matches TRBD2 (6 bases). This CDR3 region has 16 residues. Trimming took 1 base from V and 1 from J, leaving 11 bases between them. Germline V gene lookup returns CDR1 KGHDR and CDR2 SFDVKD. CDR3 sequence (DNA): TGTGCCACCAGTGATTTCGGAGGGCCTGGCACAGATACGCAGTATTTT. This codes for CATSDFGGPGTDTQYF.

There are a few counts of this clonotype. The gene calls are TRBV29-1 and TRBJ2-7; 13 nucleotides match TRBD2. CDR3 length: 14 residues. With V trimmed by 0 bases and J by 5 bases, 1 base remained unmatched. The germline CDR1 and CDR2 sequences are SQVTM and ANQGSEA. CDR3 sequence: CSVEDGLAGDEQYV. CDR3 coding DNA: TGCAGCGTTGAAGACGGACTAGCGGGAGACGAGCAGTACGTC.

Only a few counts were recorded for this clonotype. The chain employs TRBV6-5 and TRBJ1-2; the D gene is possibly TRBD1 (5 bases). With 8 bases removed from V and 5 bases from J, the gap between germline ends came to 15 bases. Per germline, CDR1 MNHEY and CDR2 SVGAGI. The CDR3 length is 13 residues. CDR3 protein: CASASTGTYGYTF. The DNA for the CDR3 is TGTGCCAGCGCAAGCACGGGGACGTATGGCTACACCTTC.

Points on this clonotype: Germline is not matched at one junction end, which may reflect a read error. The chain links TRBV20-1 to TRBJ2-6; D is unclear. The CDR3 extends over 14 amino acids. Looked up from germline, CDR1 is DFQATT and CDR2 is SNEGSKA (reference sequence). In DNA form, the CDR3 reads TGCAGTGCTGGAGACCCCTCTGGGGCCAACGTCCTGACTTTC. This sequence encodes CSAGDPSGANVLTF.

This clonotype has just a few counts. CDR3 sequence: CASSPWDNRFYGYTF. The CDR3 coding sequence is TGTGCCAGCAGCCCTTGGGACAACAGGTTCTATGGCTACACCTTC. The chain links TRBV12-3 or TRBV12-4 to TRBJ1-2, with TRBD1 as a possible D gene (6 bases). With 6 bases removed from V and 4 bases from J, the gap between germline ends came to 18 bases. The CDR3 extends over 15 amino acids.

V gene TRBV12-3 or TRBV12-4 combines with J gene TRBJ1-6; D perhaps matches TRBD1 (6 bases). The CDR3 length is 14 residues. Trimming cost V 2 bases and J 6 bases, with 8 bases left between them. This chain's CDR3 is CASSLRGVNSPLHF. CDR3 nucleotide sequence: TGTGCCAGCAGTTTAAGGGGGGTTAATTCACCCCTCCACTTT.

A word on this clonotype: One junction end does not reproduce the germline sequence, and a read error may be involved. The chain is built from TRBV7-8 and TRBJ2-1; maybe TRBD2 (6 bases). Germline lookup yields CDR1 SGHVS and CDR2 FQNEAQ. The CDR3 consists of 18 residues. The CDR3 DNA sequence: TGTGCCAGCAGCCTAGCACGAGCGCGGGGAAGCTCCTACAATGAGCAGTTCTTC. Amino acid sequence: CASSLARARGSSYNEQFF.

This clonotype was observed a handful of times. This CDR3 reads CASSEFSRQVGEQYF. In nucleotides, the CDR3 is TGCGCCAGCAGTGAATTTTCCAGACAGGTCGGCGAGCAGTACTTC. The chain carries TRBV10-2 and TRBJ2-7; TRBD1 might be the D (6 bases). The CDR3 extends over 15 amino acids. CDR1 is WSHSY, CDR2 SAAADI, per germline. V lost 3 bases and J lost 6, with 18 bases in between.

This clonotype was seen more than once but under ten times. Germline and junction disagree at one end, which may indicate a read error. The chain recombines TRBV3-1 with TRBJ2-4, with unresolved D. The CDR3 is made up of 14 amino acids. Germline CDR1 LGHDT, CDR2 YNNKEL (reference sequence). Here the CDR3 reads CASSQDLAINIQYF. The DNA of the CDR3 is TGTGCCAGCAGCCAAGATTTGGCCATAAACATTCAGTACTTC.

The CDR3 is CASSTIMTVNTEAFF. CDR3 DNA sequence: TGCGCCAGCAGTACGATCATGACAGTCAACACTGAAGCTTTCTTT. This chain links TRBV10-2 with TRBJ1-1; the D gene is possibly TRBD1 (5 bases). The V gene lost 5 bases and the J gene lost 2 bases, with 15 bases spanning the gap. From germline, CDR1 is WSHSY and CDR2 SAAADI. The CDR3 is 15 amino acids.

The CDR3 DNA is TGTGCCACCAGCAGAGGTTGGGACAGAGACTACGAGCAGTACTTC. As protein: CATSRGWDRDYEQYF. V and J are TRBV15 and TRBJ2-7, with 7 bases lining up with TRBD1. With 1 base clipped from V and 3 bases from J, the junction kept 6 bases outside the gene matches. The germline V gene has CDR1 LNHNV and CDR2 YYDKDF (reference sequence). The CDR3 covers 15 residues.

This rearrangement joins TRBV10-3 to TRBJ2-5, with D perhaps matching TRBD2 (6 bases). With 10 bases removed from V and 2 bases from J, the gap between germline ends came to 11 bases. This CDR3 region has 12 residues. The germline CDR1 and CDR2 sequences are ENHRY and SYGVKD. The CDR3 spells CATRDLQETQYF. DNA for the CDR3: TGTGCCACCCGGGACTTGCAAGAGACCCAGTACTTC.